The clone carrying this T cell receptor beta chain was seen only once. The antigen remains undetermined. The sample is drawn from a study of cytomegalovirus exposure and HLA in healthy donors. General study results and limits: In an earlier analysis, most TCR beta V segments were productive about 87% or about 30% of the time. The authors listed around 150 TCR beta chains as cytomegalovirus-associated. Most CMV-associated TCR beta chains appeared HLA-restricted in a later analysis. Accurate prediction of most subjects' HLA-A and HLA-B alleles from TCR beta sequences was reported.

Per the germline V gene, CDR1 is SGHAT and CDR2 is FQNNGV. Trimming took off 5 bases at V and 8 bases at J, with 18 bases between the two ends. CDR3 length equals 14 residues. PCR employed 60 Vbeta and 13 Jbeta primers. Produced via immunoSEQ multiplex PCR; TCRdb's table is partial and in-frame only. This sample has about 240,000 clones, with approximately 81% found just once. The sequenced material came from PBMCs. The chain combines TRBV11-2 with TRBJ1-2; a possible D gene is TRBD1 (5 bases). The receptor was isolated from a woman aged 55-70 years in good health and CMV-seropositive. In nucleotides, the CDR3 is TGTGCCAGCAGCCGTACACGGGGGGGTAGAGGCTACACCTTC. This encodes CASSRTRGGRGYTF. The full variable domain, in which reference TRBV11-2 and TRBJ1-2 provide the parts outside the CDR3, is EAGVAQSPRYKIIEKRQSVAFWCNPISGHATLYWYQQILGQGPKLLIQFQNNGVVDDSQLPKDRFSAERLKGVDSTLKIQPAKLEDSAVYLCASSRTRGGRGYTFGSGTRLTVV.